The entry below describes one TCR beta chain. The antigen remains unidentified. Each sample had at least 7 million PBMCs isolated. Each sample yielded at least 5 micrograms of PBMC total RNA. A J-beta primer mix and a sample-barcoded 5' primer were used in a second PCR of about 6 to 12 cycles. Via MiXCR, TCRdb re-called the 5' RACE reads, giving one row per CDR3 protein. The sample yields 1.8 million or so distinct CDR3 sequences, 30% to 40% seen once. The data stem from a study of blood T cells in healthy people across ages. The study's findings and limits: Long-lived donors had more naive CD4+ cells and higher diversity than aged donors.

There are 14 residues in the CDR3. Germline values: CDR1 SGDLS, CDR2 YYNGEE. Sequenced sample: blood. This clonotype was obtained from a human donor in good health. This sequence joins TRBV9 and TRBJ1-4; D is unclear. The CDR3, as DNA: TGTGTCCCAGCAGCGAGAGGACGTACTGAAAAACTGTTTTTT. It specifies CVPAARGRTEKLFF. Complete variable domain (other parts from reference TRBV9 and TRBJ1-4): DSGVTQTPKHLITATGQRVTLRCSPRSGDLSVYWYQQSLDQGLQFLIQYYNGEERAKGNILERFSAQQFPDLHSELNLSSLELGDSALYFCVPAARGRTEKLFFGSGTQLSVL.